The 21 T cell receptor beta chains in this list originate from one sample, sequenced in a study of CD8+ T cells in alopecia areata listed by TCRdb under 2018. The library was built by means of the immunoSEQ multiplex PCR assay. RNA was extracted from all samples and reverse transcribed into cDNA as template for TCR sequencing. TCRdb's version of the immuneACCESS table is confined to in-frame rearrangements and falls short of the full clone set. An unresolved V gene accounts for under half of the shortfall where checked; the remainder is of unknown origin. The sample contains about 140,000 clones, approximately 86% of them found a single time. Of the sample, approximately 13% falls within the top ten clones. In the paper's terms, the time point label means: roughly 27 days on oral tofacitinib. The treatment or condition label for this specimen denotes: oral pan-JAK inhibitor, 5-10 mg twice daily.

The material sequenced was CD8+ T cells sorted from blood, taken at week 4, from a patient treated with tofacitinib. These receptors came from a human donor with alopecia areata.

This sequence joins TRBV4-1 and TRBJ2-7; TRBD2 matches 9 bases. With V trimmed by 2 bases and J by 4 bases, 9 bases remained unmatched. Germline assignment: CDR1 MGHRA and CDR2 YSYEKL. This CDR3 comprises 16 residues. DNA of the CDR3: TGCGCCAGCAGCCAAAATCGACTAGCGGAAACTTACGAGCAGTACTTC. This sequence encodes CASSQNRLAETYEQYF.

This clone was detected only once. The chain joins TRBV7-9 to TRBJ2-5; 9 nucleotides line up with TRBD2. The ends lost 5 bases at V and 2 bases at J; junction bases unmatched: 6. The CDR3 is 15 amino acids. Germline CDR1 SEHNR, CDR2 FQNEAQ (reference sequence). The CDR3 region is CASSNSGRVQETQYF. The CDR3 nucleotides are TGTGCCAGCAGCAATAGCGGGAGAGTTCAAGAGACCCAGTACTTC.

This rearrangement joins TRBV29-1 to TRBJ2-1; D is uncertain. V gave up 1 base and J gave up 0 bases, with 13 bases separating them. The CDR3 contains 16 residues. Germline-derived CDR1 and CDR2 are SQVTM and ANQGSEA. Here the CDR3 reads CSVEGTPTGSYNEQFF. As DNA, the CDR3 is TGCAGCGTTGAAGGAACTCCGACGGGCTCCTACAATGAGCAGTTCTTC.

By sample fraction, this clone is medium-sized. This sequence joins TRBV6-1 and TRBJ2-3, with a possible D match to TRBD2 (7 bases). The V gene lost 6 bases and the J gene lost 0 bases, with 13 bases spanning the gap. CDR3 size: 15 residues. Germline V gives CDR1 MNHNS, CDR2 SASEGT. The CDR3 DNA is TGTGCCAGCAGCCGGGGGGCGGGGAGCACAGATACGCAGTATTTT. It is translated as CASSRGAGSTDTQYF.

J is TRBJ2-7 and V is TRBV2; weak D call: TRBD1 (7 bases). The CDR3 is made up of 13 amino acids. Trimming left V 8 bases short and J 6 bases short, with 17 bases between. In germline, CDR1 is SNHLY, CDR2 FYNNEI. CDR3 residues: CASAGGSTSEQYF. CDR3 in DNA: TGTGCCAGCGCAGGGGGGTCGACTAGCGAGCAGTACTTC.

V and J are TRBV6-5 and TRBJ2-1, with D possibly being TRBD2 (6 bases). CDR1 is MNHEY and CDR2 is SVGAGI in the germline V gene. The CDR3 extends over 11 amino acids. V gave up 6 bases and J gave up 9 bases, with 9 bases separating them. The CDR3 DNA follows: TGTGCCAGCAGCGGGGGTATTGAGCAGTTCTTC. Its translation is CASSGGIEQFF.

This clone was observed once. The chain combines TRBV29-1 with TRBJ2-1, with D perhaps TRBD2 (6 bases). Germline CDR1 reads SQVTM; CDR2 reads ANQGSEA. Trimming removed 7 bases at V and 7 bases at J, with 17 bases between. The CDR3 has 13 residues. CDR3 nucleotide sequence: TGCAGCGCCCCTGGGACTTACATTAATGAGCAGTTCTTC. Its translation is CSAPGTYINEQFF.

CDR3 nucleotide sequence: TGTGCCAGCAGCCCTAGCGGGACACCCCTGGGCAATGAGCAGTTCTTC. It codes for CASSPSGTPLGNEQFF. This sequence joins TRBV9 and TRBJ2-1, with 9 bases aligning to TRBD2. Germline lookup yields CDR1 SGDLS and CDR2 YYNGEE. V shed 4 bases and J 6 bases; nucleotides not matched to a gene: 11. This CDR3 contains 16 residues.

This chain joins TRBV9 and TRBJ2-5; 8 positions agree with TRBD2. This CDR3 has 16 amino acids. The V gene end was trimmed by 0 bases and the J gene end by 2 bases; junction bases not matched to a gene: 6. CDR1 is SGDLS and CDR2 is YYNGEE in the germline V gene. Here the CDR3 DNA reads TGTGCCAGCAGCGTAGCTGCGGGAGGTGGACAAGAGACCCAGTACTTC. Translated, it gives CASSVAAGGGQETQYF.

This clone was seen once. The chain links TRBV5-1 to TRBJ1-2, with TRBD1 identical over 9 bases. The V segment lost 4 bases and the J segment 3 bases; nucleotides outside the gene matches: 7. From germline, CDR1 is SGHRS and CDR2 YFSETQ. The CDR3 is 15 amino acids. This chain's CDR3 is CASSLRTGDYYGYTF. The DNA for the CDR3 is TGCGCCAGCAGCCTTCGGACAGGGGATTACTATGGCTACACCTTC.

The chain combines TRBV7-2 with TRBJ2-3, with D possibly called TRBD1 or TRBD2 (5 bases each). The CDR3 has 14 residues. V was cut by 1 base and J by 4 bases, with 9 bases left in between. The V gene's germline CDR1 is SGHTA and CDR2 FQGNSA. In nucleotides, the CDR3 is TGTGCCAGCAGCTTAGGGGACCGACCAGATACGCAGTATTTT. It encodes CASSLGDRPDTQYF.

This chain links TRBV7-6 with TRBJ1-6; D uncertain. The germline V and J ends were trimmed by 4 bases and 10 bases, with 20 bases remaining between them. Germline values: CDR1 SGHVS, CDR2 FNYEAQ. CDR3 length: 16 residues. CDR3 sequence (DNA): TGTGCCAGCAGCTCTACCTACTCCGGAGGAGGCTCACCCCTCCACTTT. It specifies CASSSTYSGGGSPLHF.

Here the CDR3 reads CASSALAGGQETQYF. CDR3 coding DNA: TGTGCCAGCAGCGCTCTAGCGGGGGGGCAAGAGACCCAGTACTTC. This chain links TRBV9 with TRBJ2-5; 12 bases map to TRBD2. The V segment lost 3 bases and the J segment 2 bases; nucleotides outside the gene matches: 2. There are 15 residues in the CDR3. Germline-derived CDR1 and CDR2 are SGDLS and YYNGEE.

V is TRBV7-2 and J is TRBJ2-1; 7 bases match TRBD2. Germline loops: CDR1 SGHTA, CDR2 FQGNSA. The V and J ends lost 5 bases and 0 bases, in that order; junction bases with no gene match: 4. The CDR3 length is 15 residues. The CDR3 DNA follows: TGTGCCAGCAGCCCCTGGACTAGCTCCTACAATGAGCAGTTCTTC. This codes for CASSPWTSSYNEQFF.

This clone was seen only once. The chain is built from TRBV5-4 and TRBJ2-7; no firm D call. In germline, CDR1 is SGHNT, CDR2 YYREEE (reference sequence). This CDR3 contains 13 residues. V gave up 5 bases and J gave up 1 base, with 10 bases separating them. The CDR3 loop is CASSSTFSYEQYF. The CDR3 DNA reads as TGTGCCAGCAGTTCGACTTTTTCCTACGAGCAGTACTTC.

This chain connects TRBV6-6 to TRBJ1-6; unclear D gene. Germline V gene data show CDR1 as MNHNY and CDR2 as SVGAGI (reference sequence). The CDR3 is 13 residues long. Between the trimmed V and J ends, which lost 9 bases and 6 bases, there was a span of 12 bases. The CDR3 here is CASVPTGNSPLHF. The CDR3 nucleotides are TGTGCCAGTGTACCTACGGGTAATTCACCCCTCCACTTT.

The CDR3: CASSPTGGGIEAFF. CDR3 sequence (DNA): TGTGCCAGCAGTCCGACGGGGGGGGGAATCGAGGCTTTCTTT. This chain connects TRBV27 to TRBJ1-1, with D tentatively TRBD1 (5 bases). Germline CDR1 MNHEY, CDR2 SMNVEV (reference sequence). The CDR3 covers 14 residues. V was pared by 5 bases and J by 11 bases, with 21 bases between.

CDR3 loop: CASSLDFPMQGSYGYTF. For the CDR3, the DNA is TGTGCCAGCAGCTTAGACTTCCCTATGCAGGGGTCCTATGGCTACACCTTC. The chain combines TRBV11-2 with TRBJ1-2, with D possibly being TRBD1 (6 bases). Trimming stripped 0 bases from V and 4 bases from J, with 18 bases between. Germline V gene sequence: CDR1 SGHAT, CDR2 FQNNGV. The CDR3 contains 17 residues.

V gene TRBV5-6 combines with J gene TRBJ1-1, with TRBD1 as a possible D gene (5 bases). This CDR3 is built from 14 residues. Germline assignment: CDR1 SGHDT and CDR2 YYEEEE. Trimming removed 7 bases from V and 5 bases from J, with 18 bases in between. The CDR3 sequence is CASVRQLQGTEAFF. The CDR3 coding sequence is TGTGCCAGCGTACGACAGCTCCAAGGGACTGAAGCTTTCTTT. Supplemented by reference TRBV5-6 and TRBJ1-1, the full variable domain reads DAGVTQSPTHLIKTRGQQVTLRCSPKSGHDTVSWYQQALGQGPQFIFQYYEEEERQRGNFPDRFSGHQFPNYSSELNVNALLLGDSALYLCASVRQLQGTEAFFGQGTRLTVV.

This clone was seen just once. The chain recombines TRBV13 with TRBJ2-3, with a weak D call TRBD2 (6 bases). With 6 bases removed from V and 0 bases from J, the gap between germline ends came to 13 bases. This CDR3 contains 15 residues. In germline, CDR1 is PRHDT, CDR2 FYEKMQ (reference sequence). The CDR3 nucleotides are TGTGCCAGCAGGCCGGCCGGGGGAAGCACAGATACGCAGTATTTT. Translating gives CASRPAGGSTDTQYF.

This chain connects TRBV27 to TRBJ2-2; 8 bases fit TRBD1. V dropped 7 bases and J dropped 5; count of bases not matched to a gene: 6. CDR1 is MNHEY, CDR2 SMNVEV, per germline (reference sequence). This CDR3 region has 14 residues. The CDR3 sequence is CASKQGAWTGELFF. CDR3 DNA: TGTGCCAGCAAGCAGGGGGCATGGACCGGGGAGCTGTTTTTT.